This note documents a single T cell receptor beta chain sequence. Its antigen has not been determined. Qualities for individual bases were not recorded, and no much larger clone is one base off. From the cysteine up to the phenylalanine, the CDR3 has a length of 13 residues. Only the CDR3 DNA stays, 39 bases, in frame from base 1. From a lookup of the germline V gene, CDR1 and CDR2 are SQVTM and ANQGSEA. The V end loses 2 bases and the J end loses 0 bases, and a stretch of 7 bases separates them. The data were obtained in a study of CD8 T cells in Susac syndrome (dated by TCRdb to between 2018 and 2021). About the study as a whole: The study used repertoire sequencing to test whether antigen drove CD8+ T cell activation and differentiation in Susac syndrome.

High-throughput TCR beta sequencing profiled peripheral blood CD8+ and CD4+ T cells from healthy donors, Susac syndrome patients and multiple sclerosis patients. The multiple sclerosis controls were treatment-naive patients whose relapsing-remitting disease, either stable or active, fulfilled the revised McDonald criteria. Bulk CD8+ and CD4+ T cells were purified by magnetic negative isolation, whereas CD8+ TEMRA cells were enriched by FACS. Blood was drawn into EDTA tubes, processed within 24 hours, and PBMCs were isolated by density gradient centrifugation. PBMCs intended for TCR sequencing were cryopreserved in liquid nitrogen and thawed later in a water bath at 37 degrees C. The sorted or isolated CD4+, CD8+ and CD8+ TEMRA cells had a purity of 90% or higher. On the study overall, not on this receptor specifically: The number of individuals in the TCR sequencing and HLA analysis was acknowledged as relatively small.

RNA was extracted with the RNeasy kit and about 0.5 to 1 ug was reverse transcribed using random hexamers. The immunoSEQ multiplex PCR assay, covering 54 Vbeta and 13 Jbeta segments, was used to amplify TCR beta CDR3 regions. To correct PCR amplification bias, a synthetic template baseline was used for both primer optimization and computational correction. The authors' pipeline ran thus. Reads were annotated to V, D and J genes per IMGT and analyzed with immunoSEQ Analyzer, keeping only productive sequences. To calculate clonality, Shannon entropy was normalized by log2 of the number of productive unique sequences and then subtracted from one. For each patient and control, public and private clones were evaluated among the 100 most prevalent clones. Susac-specific clones were defined as absent from healthy and MS cohorts, 850 to 1,300 published viral clones and other ImmuneACCESS disease sequences. The public sequencing data were trimmed at Q25 with fastp and processed into clonotypes with MiXCR by TCRdb, which kept only in-frame beta chains. Entries that share a CDR3 protein sequence are merged under the most common genes and DNA. These V and J calls rely on TCRdb rather than the paper's analysis. Across this sample there are about 210,000 distinct CDR3 sequences, with 95% seen only once. The top ten clones comprise 0.082% of the sample.

Sequencing input: CD4+ T cells from PBMCs. The sequence is built from TRBV29-1 and TRBJ1-1; confidence is insufficient to name the D gene. The sequence derives from a human donor with multiple sclerosis. The DNA sequence is given as TGCAGCGTTGAAAGGTGGGTGAACACTGAAGCTTTCTTT. Translated, this gives CSVERWVNTEAFF.